This T cell receptor (beta chain) appears in the sequencing data of a study of blood T cell repertoires in COVID-19. Study-wide background: The United States, Italy and Spain provided the acute and convalescent COVID-19 samples.

Clones were read by immunoSEQ multiplex PCR, and TCRdb kept only the in-frame ones, dropping some. The top ten clones hold approximately 12% of a sample with fewer than 200,000 clones, approximately 80% of them seen once. Germline V gives CDR1 SGHNT, CDR2 YYREEE (reference sequence). With 4 bases removed from V and 10 bases from J, the gap between germline ends came to 9 bases. The CDR3 extends over 11 amino acids. Participants were aged roughly 18 to 100 years from some 24 US areas. The study assigned cohorts using participant-reported clinical history. Donors in Cohort 3 counted as recovered after two negative PCRs, clearance, or symptom resolution.

This clonotype was sampled from a man aged 45 to 65 who had recovered from COVID-19. The sequencing sample was made of PBMCs or T cells enriched from blood (not recorded which). The V gene is TRBV5-4, the J gene TRBJ2-1; D gene ambiguous. The CDR3, as DNA: TGTGCCAGCAGCCTATCCTGGGAGCAGTTCTTC. Protein product: CASSLSWEQFF.